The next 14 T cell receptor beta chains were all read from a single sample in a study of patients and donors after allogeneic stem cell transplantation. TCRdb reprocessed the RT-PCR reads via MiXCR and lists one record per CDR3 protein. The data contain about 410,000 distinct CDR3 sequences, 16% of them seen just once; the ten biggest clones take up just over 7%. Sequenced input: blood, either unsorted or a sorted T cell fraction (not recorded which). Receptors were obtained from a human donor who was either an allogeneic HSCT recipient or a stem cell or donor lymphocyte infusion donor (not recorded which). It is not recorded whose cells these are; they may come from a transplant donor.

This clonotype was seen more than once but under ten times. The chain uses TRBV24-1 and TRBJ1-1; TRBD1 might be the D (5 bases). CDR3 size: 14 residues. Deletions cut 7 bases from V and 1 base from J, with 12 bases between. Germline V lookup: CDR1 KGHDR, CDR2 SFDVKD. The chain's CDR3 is CATRAPGPNTEAFF. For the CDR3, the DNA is TGTGCCACCAGAGCCCCGGGACCGAACACTGAAGCTTTCTTT.

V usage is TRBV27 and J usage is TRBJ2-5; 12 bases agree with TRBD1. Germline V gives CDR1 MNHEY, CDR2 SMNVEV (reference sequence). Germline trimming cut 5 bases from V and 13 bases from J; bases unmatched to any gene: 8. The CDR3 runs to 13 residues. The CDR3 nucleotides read TGTGCCAGCAGTCACTACGGGACAGGGGGCTCGTACTTC. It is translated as CASSHYGTGGSYF.

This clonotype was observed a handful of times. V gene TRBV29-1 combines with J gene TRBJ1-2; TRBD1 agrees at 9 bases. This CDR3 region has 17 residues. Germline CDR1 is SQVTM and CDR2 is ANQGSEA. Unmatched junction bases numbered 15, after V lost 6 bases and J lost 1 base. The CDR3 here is CSVAGRTGETINYGYTF. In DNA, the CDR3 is TGCAGCGTGGCCGGGCGGACAGGGGAAACTATTAACTATGGCTACACCTTC.

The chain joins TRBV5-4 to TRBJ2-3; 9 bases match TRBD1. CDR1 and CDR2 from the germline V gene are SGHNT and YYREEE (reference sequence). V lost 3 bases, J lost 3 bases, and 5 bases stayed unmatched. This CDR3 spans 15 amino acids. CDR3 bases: TGTGCCAGCAGCTCGCCGGGACAGGGAACAGATACGCAGTATTTT. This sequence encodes CASSSPGQGTDTQYF.

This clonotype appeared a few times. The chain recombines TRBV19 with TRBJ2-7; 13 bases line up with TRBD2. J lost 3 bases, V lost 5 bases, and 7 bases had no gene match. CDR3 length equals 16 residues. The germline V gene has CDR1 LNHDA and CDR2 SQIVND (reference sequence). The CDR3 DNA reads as TGTGCCAGTAGTCATCGGACTAGCGGGAGAATCTACGAGCAGTACTTC. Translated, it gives CASSHRTSGRIYEQYF.

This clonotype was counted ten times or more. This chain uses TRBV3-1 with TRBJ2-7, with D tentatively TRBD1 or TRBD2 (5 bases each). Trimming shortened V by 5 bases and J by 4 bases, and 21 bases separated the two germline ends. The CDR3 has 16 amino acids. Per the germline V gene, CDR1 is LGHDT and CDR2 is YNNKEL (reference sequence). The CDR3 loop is CASSSSAGTILYEQYF. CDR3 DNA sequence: TGTGCCAGCAGCTCCTCTGCCGGGACCATTCTTTACGAGCAGTACTTC.

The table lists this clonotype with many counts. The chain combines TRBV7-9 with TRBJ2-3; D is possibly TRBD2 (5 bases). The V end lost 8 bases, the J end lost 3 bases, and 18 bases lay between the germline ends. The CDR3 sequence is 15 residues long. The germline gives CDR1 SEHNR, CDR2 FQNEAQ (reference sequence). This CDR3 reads CASPGEGASTDTQYF. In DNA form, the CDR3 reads TGTGCCAGCCCCGGTGAGGGAGCGAGTACAGATACGCAGTATTTT.

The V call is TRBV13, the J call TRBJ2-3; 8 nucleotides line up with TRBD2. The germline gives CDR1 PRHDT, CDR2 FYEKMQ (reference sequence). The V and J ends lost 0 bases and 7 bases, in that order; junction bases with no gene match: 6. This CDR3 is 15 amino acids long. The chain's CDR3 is CASSLGGGGPNTQYF. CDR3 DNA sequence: TGTGCCAGCAGCTTAGGAGGCGGGGGGCCGAATACGCAGTATTTT.

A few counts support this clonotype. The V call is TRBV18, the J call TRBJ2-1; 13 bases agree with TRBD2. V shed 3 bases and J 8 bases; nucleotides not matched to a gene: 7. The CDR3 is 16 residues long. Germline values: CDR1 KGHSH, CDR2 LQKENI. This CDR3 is CASSPYTSGRDHEQFF. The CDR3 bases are TGTGCCAGCTCACCGTATACTAGCGGGAGGGACCATGAGCAGTTCTTC.

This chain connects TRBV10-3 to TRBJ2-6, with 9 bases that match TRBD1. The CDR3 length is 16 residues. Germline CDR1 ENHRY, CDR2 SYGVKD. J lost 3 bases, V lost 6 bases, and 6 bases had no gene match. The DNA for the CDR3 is TGTGCCATCAGGCCGACAGGGGGGCTTGGGGCCAACGTCCTGACTTTC. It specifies CAIRPTGGLGANVLTF.

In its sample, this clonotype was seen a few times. As DNA, the CDR3 is TGTGCCAGCAGCCTCGGGACAGGGACCGTCTCCTACGAGCAGTACTTC. Amino acid sequence: CASSLGTGTVSYEQYF. J is TRBJ2-7 and V is TRBV4-2; 9 bases map to TRBD1. The germline V gene encodes CDR1 LGHNA and CDR2 YNFKEQ. The CDR3 covers 16 residues. The ends lost 4 bases at V and 0 bases at J; junction bases unmatched: 7.

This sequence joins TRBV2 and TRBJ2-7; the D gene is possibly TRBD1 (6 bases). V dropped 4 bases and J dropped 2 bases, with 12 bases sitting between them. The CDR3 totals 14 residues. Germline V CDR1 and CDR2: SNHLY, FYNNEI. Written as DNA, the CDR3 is TGTGCCAGCAGTGTTTCCAGGGGCACCTACGAGCAGTACTTC. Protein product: CASSVSRGTYEQYF.

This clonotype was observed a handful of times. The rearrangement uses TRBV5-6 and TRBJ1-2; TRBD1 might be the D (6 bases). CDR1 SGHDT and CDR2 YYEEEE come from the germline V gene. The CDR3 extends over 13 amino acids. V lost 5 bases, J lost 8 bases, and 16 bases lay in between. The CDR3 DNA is TGTGCCAGCAGGCTACAGGGTTCGGAAGGCTACACCTTC. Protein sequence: CASRLQGSEGYTF.

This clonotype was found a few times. The CDR3 DNA reads TGTGCCAGCAGCCAAGGAAGCCGACTAGAATCCTACAATGAGCAGTTCTTC. As protein: CASSQGSRLESYNEQFF. V gene TRBV3-1 combines with J gene TRBJ2-1; weak D call: TRBD2 (6 bases). Germline V gives CDR1 LGHDT, CDR2 YNNKEL (reference sequence). The V gene lost 1 base and the J gene lost 1 base, with 14 bases spanning the gap. The CDR3 sequence is 17 residues long.